The clone carrying this T cell receptor beta chain was counted between two and nine times. Its antigen is still unknown. In TCRdb, the reads were re-called with MiXCR into one record per CDR3 protein. The sample records about 770,000 distinct CDR3 sequences, approximately 32% being singletons. The CDR3 has 15 residues. CDR1 is DFQATT and CDR2 is SNEGSKA in the germline V gene (reference sequence). V was pared by 0 bases and J by 7 bases, with 7 bases of the junction left unmatched. The data originate from a study of T cell repertoires in cytomegalovirus infection. V and J are TRBV20-1 and TRBJ1-4; 8 nucleotides agree with TRBD1. This TCR came from a human donor in good health (CMV status not recorded). Some clones in this sample may be carry-over from other donors' samples. Source: cultured CD8+ T cells from PBMCs, taken from culture after CMV antigen stimulation. The CDR3 DNA reads TGCAGTGCTAGAGAGCGACAGGGGATGAGTGAAAAACTGTTTTTT. This gives the protein CSARERQGMSEKLFF.